A single T cell receptor beta chain is shown here with its context. What it recognizes is unknown. This sample was included in a study of OX40 agonist ivuxolimab in advanced cancers. Background on the study: Ivuxolimab was delivered to patients intravenously every 2 weeks at doses spanning 0.01 to 10 mg/kg. Hepatocellular carcinoma, melanoma, renal cell or head and neck cancer affected the dose-escalation patients.

Study-wide points: CD8+ T cells (on average) carried more expanded clones than CD4+ T cells.

TCRdb's copy holds only in-frame clones and misses some; the assay was immunoSEQ multiplex PCR. The sample carries some 27,000 clones, 80% to 90% recorded once. Per the germline V gene, CDR1 is PRHDT and CDR2 is FYEKMQ (reference sequence). The CDR3 covers 13 residues. The ends were cut back, 0 bases at V and 5 bases at J, with 4 bases in the middle. Baseline was the first blood sampling point, followed by cycle 4 day 1 and cycle 7 day 1. Sequenced here: CD4+ or CD8+ T cells sorted from blood, sampled in a trial of the OX40 agonist ivuxolimab. This TCR was recovered from an adult with an advanced solid tumor such as melanoma, head and neck, liver or kidney cancer. The J gene is TRBJ2-2, the V gene TRBV13; no reliable D call. The CDR3: CASSLGLTGELFF. CDR3 DNA: TGTGCCAGCAGCTTAGGCCTAACCGGGGAGCTGTTTTTT.